Presented here are 2 T cell receptor beta chains from one specimen sequenced in a study of T cell repertoires in ileal Crohn's disease. Here immunoSEQ multiplex PCR was the method, and the copy in TCRdb shows in-frame clones only, minus some. The data contain 13,000 to 15,000 clones, roughly 78% of them seen just once; the ten biggest clones take up approximately 17%. Material for sequencing was ileal tissue. The receptors originated from an adult with Crohn's disease.

The V gene is TRBV5-4, the J gene TRBJ2-7, with a possible D match to TRBD2 (6 bases). The CDR3 spans 13 residues. Trimming removed 0 bases at V and 7 bases at J, with 11 bases between. Germline V CDR1 and CDR2: SGHNT, YYREEE (reference sequence). The chain's CDR3 is CASSLVGGVEQYF. CDR3 coding DNA: TGTGCCAGCAGCTTGGTTGGAGGGGTTGAGCAGTACTTC. Variable domain in full (rest from reference TRBV5-4 and TRBJ2-7): ETGVTQSPTHLIKTRGQQVTLRCSSQSGHNTVSWYQQALGQGPQFIFQYYREEENGRGNFPPRFSGLQFPNYSSELNVNALELDDSALYLCASSLVGGVEQYFGPGTRLTVT.

This clone was seen more than once but under ten times. This sample also contains other DNA sequences that code for the same CDR3. This chain uses TRBV7-3 with TRBJ2-7; the match to TRBD1 covers 9 bases. Germline V gene sequence: CDR1 SGHTA, CDR2 FQGTGA. V was pared by 5 bases and J by 4 bases, with 3 bases of the junction left unmatched. CDR3 length equals 13 residues. The CDR3 spells CASSPGQGYEQYF. Here the CDR3 DNA reads TGTGCCAGCAGCCCGGGACAGGGATACGAGCAGTACTTC.